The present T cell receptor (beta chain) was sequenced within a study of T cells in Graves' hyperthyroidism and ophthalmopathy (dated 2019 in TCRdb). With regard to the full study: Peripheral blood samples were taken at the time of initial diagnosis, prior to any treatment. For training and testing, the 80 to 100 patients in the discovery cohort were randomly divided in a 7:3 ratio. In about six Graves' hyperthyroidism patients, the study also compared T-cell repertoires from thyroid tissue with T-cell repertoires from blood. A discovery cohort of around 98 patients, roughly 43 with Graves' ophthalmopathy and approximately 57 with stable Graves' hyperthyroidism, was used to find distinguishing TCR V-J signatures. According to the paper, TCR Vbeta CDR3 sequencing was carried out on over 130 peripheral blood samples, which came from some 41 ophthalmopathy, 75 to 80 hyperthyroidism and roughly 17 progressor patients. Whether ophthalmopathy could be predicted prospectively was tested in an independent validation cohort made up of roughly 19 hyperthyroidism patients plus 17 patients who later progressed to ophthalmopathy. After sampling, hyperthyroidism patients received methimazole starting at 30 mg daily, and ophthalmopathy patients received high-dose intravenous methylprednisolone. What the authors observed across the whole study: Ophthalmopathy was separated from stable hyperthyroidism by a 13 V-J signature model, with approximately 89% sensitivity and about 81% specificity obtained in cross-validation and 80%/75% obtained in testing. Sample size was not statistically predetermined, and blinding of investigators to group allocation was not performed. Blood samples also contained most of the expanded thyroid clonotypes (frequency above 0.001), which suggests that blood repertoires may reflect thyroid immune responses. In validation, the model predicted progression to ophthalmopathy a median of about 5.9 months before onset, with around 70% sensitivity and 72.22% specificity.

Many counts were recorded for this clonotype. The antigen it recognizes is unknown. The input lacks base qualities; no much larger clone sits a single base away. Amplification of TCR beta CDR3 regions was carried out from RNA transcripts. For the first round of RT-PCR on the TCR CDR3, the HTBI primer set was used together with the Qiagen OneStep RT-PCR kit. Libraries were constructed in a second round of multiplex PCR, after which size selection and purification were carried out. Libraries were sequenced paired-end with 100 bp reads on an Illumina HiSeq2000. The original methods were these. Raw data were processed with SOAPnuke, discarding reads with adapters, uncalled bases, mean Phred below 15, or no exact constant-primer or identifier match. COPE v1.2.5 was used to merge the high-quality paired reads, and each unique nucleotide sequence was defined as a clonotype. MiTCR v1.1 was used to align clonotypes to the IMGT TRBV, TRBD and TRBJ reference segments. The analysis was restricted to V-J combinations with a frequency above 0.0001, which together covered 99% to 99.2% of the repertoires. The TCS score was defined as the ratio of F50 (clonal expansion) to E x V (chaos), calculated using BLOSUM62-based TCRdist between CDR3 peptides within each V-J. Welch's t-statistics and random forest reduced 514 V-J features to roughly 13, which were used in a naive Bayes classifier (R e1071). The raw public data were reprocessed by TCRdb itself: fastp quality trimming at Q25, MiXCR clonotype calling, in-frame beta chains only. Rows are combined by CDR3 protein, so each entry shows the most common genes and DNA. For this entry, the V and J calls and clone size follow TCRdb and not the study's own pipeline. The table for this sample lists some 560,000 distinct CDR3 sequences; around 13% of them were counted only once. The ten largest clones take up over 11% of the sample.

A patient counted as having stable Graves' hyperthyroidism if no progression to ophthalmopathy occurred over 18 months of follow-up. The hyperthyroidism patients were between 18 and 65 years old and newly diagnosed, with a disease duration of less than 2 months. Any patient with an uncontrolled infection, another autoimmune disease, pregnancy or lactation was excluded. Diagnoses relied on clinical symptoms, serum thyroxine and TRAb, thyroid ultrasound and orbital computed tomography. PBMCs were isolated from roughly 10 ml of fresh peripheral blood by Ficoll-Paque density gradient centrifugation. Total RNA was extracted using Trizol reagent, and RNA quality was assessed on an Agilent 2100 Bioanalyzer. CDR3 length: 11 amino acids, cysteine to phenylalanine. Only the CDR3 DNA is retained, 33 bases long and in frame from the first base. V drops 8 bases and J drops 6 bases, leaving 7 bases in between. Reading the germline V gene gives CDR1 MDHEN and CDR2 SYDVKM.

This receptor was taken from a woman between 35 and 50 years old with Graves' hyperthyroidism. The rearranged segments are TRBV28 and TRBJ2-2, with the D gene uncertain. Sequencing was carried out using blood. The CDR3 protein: CASDKPGELFF. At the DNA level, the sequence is TGTGCCAGCGACAAACCCGGGGAGCTGTTTTTT.